The T cell receptor (beta chain) under discussion was sequenced for a study of response to subunit inactivated influenza vaccine. A few counts support this clonotype. V shed 4 bases and J 5 bases; nucleotides not matched to a gene: 6. CDR3 length equals 14 residues. Germline assignment: CDR1 ENHRY and CDR2 SYGVKD. TCRdb passed the RT-PCR reads through MiXCR, listing each CDR3 protein once. The table records approximately 700,000 distinct CDR3 sequences, 15% to 18% of them present only once. The chain has TRBV10-3 and TRBJ2-7; 9 bases line up with TRBD1. This sequence was found in a man aged 50-59 years who received an inactivated influenza vaccine. Source: PBMCs from blood, taken approximately 12 days after vaccination. The CDR3 loop reads CAISVADRGNEQYF. The CDR3 nucleotides read TGTGCCATCAGTGTGGCGGACAGGGGCAACGAGCAGTACTTC.